This T cell receptor (beta chain) stems from a study of T cells in Graves' hyperthyroidism and ophthalmopathy. At the level of the study: Peripheral blood was taken when the disease was first diagnosed, before any treatment began. Whole-study results and caveats: In validation, the model predicted ophthalmopathy. These predictions came a median roughly seven months before onset. Among thyroid clonotypes expanded above 0.001, most also appeared in blood.

Worth noting for this clonotype: What it binds is unknown.

On the basis of clinical symptoms, serum thyroxine and TRAb, thyroid ultrasound and orbital computed tomography, diagnoses were made. The CDR3 runs to 15 residues. The germline CDR1 and CDR2 sequences are SGHVS and FQNEAQ. V dropped 7 bases and J dropped 0 bases, with 15 bases sitting between them. Amplification yielded TCR beta CDR3 regions, with RNA transcripts as the source. First-round RT-PCR targeting the TCR CDR3 was performed with the HTBI primer set. TCRdb analysed the multiplex PCR reads with MiXCR anew, one entry per CDR3 protein. Of approximately 220,000 distinct CDR3 sequences listed, approximately 20% were seen once; the top ten hold about 45%.

This clonotype originated in a man aged 40-50 years with Graves' hyperthyroidism. The V call is TRBV7-8, the J call TRBJ2-5; perhaps TRBD2 as D (6 bases). The specimen sequenced was blood. For the CDR3, the DNA is TGTGCCAGCACCGTAGCGGACATGTACCAAGAGACCCAGTACTTC. This encodes CASTVADMYQETQYF.